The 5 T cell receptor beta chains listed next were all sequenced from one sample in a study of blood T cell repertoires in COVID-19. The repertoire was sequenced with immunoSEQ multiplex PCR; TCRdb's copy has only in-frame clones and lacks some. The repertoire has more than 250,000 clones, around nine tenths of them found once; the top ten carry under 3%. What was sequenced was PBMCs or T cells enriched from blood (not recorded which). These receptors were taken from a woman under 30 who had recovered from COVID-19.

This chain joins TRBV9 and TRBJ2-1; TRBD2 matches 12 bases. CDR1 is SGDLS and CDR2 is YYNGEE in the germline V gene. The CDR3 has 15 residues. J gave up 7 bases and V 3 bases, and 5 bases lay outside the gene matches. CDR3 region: CASSDLAGGPNEQFF. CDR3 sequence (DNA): TGTGCCAGCAGCGATCTAGCGGGGGGGCCGAATGAGCAGTTCTTC.

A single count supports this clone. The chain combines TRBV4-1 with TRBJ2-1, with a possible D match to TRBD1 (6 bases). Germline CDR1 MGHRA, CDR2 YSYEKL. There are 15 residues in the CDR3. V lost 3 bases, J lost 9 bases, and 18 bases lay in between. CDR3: CASSQSGAQYFEQFF. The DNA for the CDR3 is TGCGCCAGCAGCCAGTCAGGGGCCCAGTACTTTGAGCAGTTCTTC.

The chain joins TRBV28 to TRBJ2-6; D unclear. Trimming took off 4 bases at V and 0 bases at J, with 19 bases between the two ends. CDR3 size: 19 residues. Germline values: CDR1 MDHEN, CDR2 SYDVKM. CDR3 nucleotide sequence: TGTGCCAGCAGTTCTTTCCCGCGTAAGAGATTCTCTGGGGCCAACGTCCTGACTTTC. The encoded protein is CASSSFPRKRFSGANVLTF.

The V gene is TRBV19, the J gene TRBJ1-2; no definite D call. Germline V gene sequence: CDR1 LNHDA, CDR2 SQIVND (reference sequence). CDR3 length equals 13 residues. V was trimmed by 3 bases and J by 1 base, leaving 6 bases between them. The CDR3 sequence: CASSMADNYGYTF. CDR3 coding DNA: TGTGCCAGTAGTATGGCGGATAACTATGGCTACACCTTC.

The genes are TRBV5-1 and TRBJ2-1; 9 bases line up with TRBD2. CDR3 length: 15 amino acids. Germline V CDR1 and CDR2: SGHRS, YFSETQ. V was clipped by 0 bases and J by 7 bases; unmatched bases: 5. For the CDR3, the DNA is TGCGCCAGCAGCTTGGTCGCGGGGGGGGCAAATGAGCAGTTCTTC. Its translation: CASSLVAGGANEQFF. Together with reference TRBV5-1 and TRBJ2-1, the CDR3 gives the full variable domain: KAGVTQTPRYLIKTRGQQVTLSCSPISGHRSVSWYQQTPGQGLQFLFEYFSETQRNKGNFPGRFSGRQFSNSRSEMNVSTLELGDSALYLCASSLVAGGANEQFFGPGTRLTVL.